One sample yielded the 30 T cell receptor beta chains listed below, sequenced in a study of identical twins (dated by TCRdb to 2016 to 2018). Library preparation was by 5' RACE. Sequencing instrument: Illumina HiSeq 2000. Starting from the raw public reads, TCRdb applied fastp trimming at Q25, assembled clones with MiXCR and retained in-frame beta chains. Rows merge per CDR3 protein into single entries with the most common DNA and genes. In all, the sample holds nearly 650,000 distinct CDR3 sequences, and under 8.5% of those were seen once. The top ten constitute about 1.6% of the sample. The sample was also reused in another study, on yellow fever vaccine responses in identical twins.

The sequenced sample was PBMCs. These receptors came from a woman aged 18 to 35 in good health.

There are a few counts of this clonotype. The CDR3 loop reads CASSLAHPGYEQYF. The CDR3 nucleotides read TGTGCCAGCAGCTTAGCGCACCCTGGCTACGAGCAGTACTTC. The rearrangement uses TRBV7-6 and TRBJ2-7; D uncertain. The germline V gene has CDR1 SGHVS and CDR2 FNYEAQ. CDR3 length: 14 residues. V was clipped by 0 bases and J by 3 bases, with 9 bases between them.

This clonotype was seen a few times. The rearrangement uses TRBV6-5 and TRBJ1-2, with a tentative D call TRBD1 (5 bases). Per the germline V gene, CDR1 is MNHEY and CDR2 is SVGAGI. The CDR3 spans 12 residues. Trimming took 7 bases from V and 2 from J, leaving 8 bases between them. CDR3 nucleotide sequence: TGTGCCAGCAAGGAGGGGAACTATGGCTACACCTTC. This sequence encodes CASKEGNYGYTF.

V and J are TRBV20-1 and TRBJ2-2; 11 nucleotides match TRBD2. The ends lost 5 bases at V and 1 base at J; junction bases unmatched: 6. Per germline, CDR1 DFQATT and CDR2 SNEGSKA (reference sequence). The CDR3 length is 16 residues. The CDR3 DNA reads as TGCAGTGCTCACACCACTAGCGGGGGGAACACCGGGGAGCTGTTTTTT. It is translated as CSAHTTSGGNTGELFF.

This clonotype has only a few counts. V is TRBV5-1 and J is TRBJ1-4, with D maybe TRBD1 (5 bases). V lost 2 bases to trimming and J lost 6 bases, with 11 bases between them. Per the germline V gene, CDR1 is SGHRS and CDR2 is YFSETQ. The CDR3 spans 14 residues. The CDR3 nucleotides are TGCGCCAGCAGCTTAATGGGAGGGGATGAAAAACTGTTTTTT. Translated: CASSLMGGDEKLFF.

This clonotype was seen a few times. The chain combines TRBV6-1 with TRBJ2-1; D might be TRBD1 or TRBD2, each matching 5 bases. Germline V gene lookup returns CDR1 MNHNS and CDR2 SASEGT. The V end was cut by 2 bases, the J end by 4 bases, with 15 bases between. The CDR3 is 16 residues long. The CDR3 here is CASSELAGTAYNEQFF. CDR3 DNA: TGTGCCAGCAGTGAATTGGCTGGGACGGCGTACAATGAGCAGTTCTTC.

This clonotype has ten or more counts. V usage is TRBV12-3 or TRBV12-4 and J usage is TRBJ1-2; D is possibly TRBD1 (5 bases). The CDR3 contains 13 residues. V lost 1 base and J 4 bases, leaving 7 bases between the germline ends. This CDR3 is CASSLVQGYGYTF. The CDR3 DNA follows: TGTGCCAGCAGTTTAGTCCAGGGCTATGGCTACACCTTC.

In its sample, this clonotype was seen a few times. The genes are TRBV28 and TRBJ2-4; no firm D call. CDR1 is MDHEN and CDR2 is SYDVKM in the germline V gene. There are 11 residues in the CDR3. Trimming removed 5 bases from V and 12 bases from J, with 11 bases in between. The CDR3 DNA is TGTGCCAGCAGTCAAAATAGTAATCAGTACTTC. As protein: CASSQNSNQYF.

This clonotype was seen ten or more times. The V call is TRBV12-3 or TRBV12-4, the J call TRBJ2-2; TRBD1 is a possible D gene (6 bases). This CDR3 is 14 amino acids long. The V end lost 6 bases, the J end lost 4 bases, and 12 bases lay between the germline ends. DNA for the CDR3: TGTGCCAGCAGCCGTCAGGGGTTCACCGGGGAGCTGTTTTTT. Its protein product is CASSRQGFTGELFF.

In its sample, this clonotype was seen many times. DNA for the CDR3: TGTGCCAGCAGCTTGCGGGGCGGGTATACAGATACGCAGTATTTT. It is translated as CASSLRGGYTDTQYF. The chain links TRBV7-9 to TRBJ2-3; TRBD2 is a possible D gene (6 bases). The CDR3 spans 15 residues. Germline CDR1 SEHNR, CDR2 FQNEAQ (reference sequence). Trimming removed 3 bases at V and 3 bases at J, with 13 bases between.

In DNA, the CDR3 is TGTGCCAGCAGCTTCAACGCCGGGACAGGGTCCTACGAGCAGTACTTC. It yields the protein CASSFNAGTGSYEQYF. This chain connects TRBV7-8 to TRBJ2-7; 9 positions match TRBD1. J was trimmed by 1 base and V by 3 bases; bases with no gene match: 7. Germline assignment: CDR1 SGHVS and CDR2 FQNEAQ. The CDR3 consists of 16 residues. The variable domain in full, with the rest retrieved from reference TRBV7-8 and TRBJ2-7, is GAGVSQSPRYKVAKRGQDVALRCDPISGHVSLFWYQQALGQGPEFLTYFQNEAQLDKSGLPSDRFFAERPEGSVSTLKIQRTQQEDSAVYLCASSFNAGTGSYEQYFGPGTRLTVT.

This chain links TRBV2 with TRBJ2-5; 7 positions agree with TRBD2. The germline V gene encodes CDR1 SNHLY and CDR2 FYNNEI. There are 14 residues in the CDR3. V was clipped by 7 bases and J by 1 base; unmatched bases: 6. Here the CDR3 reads CASTGGRGQETQYF. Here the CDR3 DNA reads TGTGCCAGCACGGGGGGTAGAGGCCAAGAGACCCAGTACTTC.

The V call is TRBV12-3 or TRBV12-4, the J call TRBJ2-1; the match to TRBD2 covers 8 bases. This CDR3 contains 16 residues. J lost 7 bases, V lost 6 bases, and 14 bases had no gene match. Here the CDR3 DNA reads TGTGCCAGCAGGCTAATACTAGCGGTTTCAGGGAATGAGCAGTTCTTC. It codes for CASRLILAVSGNEQFF.

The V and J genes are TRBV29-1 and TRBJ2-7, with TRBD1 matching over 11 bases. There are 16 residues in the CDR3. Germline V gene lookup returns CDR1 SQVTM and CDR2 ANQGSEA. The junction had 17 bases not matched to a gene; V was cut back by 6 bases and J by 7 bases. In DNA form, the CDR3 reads TGCAGCGTATCCGGGACAGGGGGTGCTTCTCCTAGAGAGCAGTACTTC. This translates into CSVSGTGGASPREQYF.

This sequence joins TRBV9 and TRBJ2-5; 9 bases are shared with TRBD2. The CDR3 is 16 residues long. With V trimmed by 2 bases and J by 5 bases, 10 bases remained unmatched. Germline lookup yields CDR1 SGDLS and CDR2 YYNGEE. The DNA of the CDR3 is TGTGCCAGCAGCGTTCGGCGAGCGGGGGGCGGTGAGACCCAGTACTTC. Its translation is CASSVRRAGGGETQYF.

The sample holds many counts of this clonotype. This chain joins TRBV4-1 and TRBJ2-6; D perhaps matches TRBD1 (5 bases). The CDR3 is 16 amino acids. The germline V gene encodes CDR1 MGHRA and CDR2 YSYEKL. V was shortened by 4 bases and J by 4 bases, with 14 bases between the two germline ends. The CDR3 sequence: CASSLFQGNGANVLTF. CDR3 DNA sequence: TGCGCCAGCAGCCTATTCCAGGGCAACGGGGCCAACGTCCTGACTTTC.

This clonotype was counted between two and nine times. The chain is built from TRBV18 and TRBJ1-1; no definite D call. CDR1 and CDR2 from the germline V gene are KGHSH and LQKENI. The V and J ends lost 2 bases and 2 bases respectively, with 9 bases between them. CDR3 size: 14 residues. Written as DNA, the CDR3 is TGTGCCAGCTCACCAGTTTCAACAAACACTGAAGCTTTCTTT. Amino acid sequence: CASSPVSTNTEAFF.

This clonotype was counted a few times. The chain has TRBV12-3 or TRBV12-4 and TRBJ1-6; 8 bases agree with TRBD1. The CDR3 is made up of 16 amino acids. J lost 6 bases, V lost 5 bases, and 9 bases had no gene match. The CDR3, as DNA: TGTGCCAGCAGTCATCTCTGGACAGGGACTAATTCACCCCTCCACTTT. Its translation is CASSHLWTGTNSPLHF.

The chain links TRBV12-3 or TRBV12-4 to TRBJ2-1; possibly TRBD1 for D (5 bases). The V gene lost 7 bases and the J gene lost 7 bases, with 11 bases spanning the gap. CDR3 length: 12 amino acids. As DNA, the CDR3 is TGTGCCAGCACCTCTGACAGAAATGAGCAGTTCTTC. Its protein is CASTSDRNEQFF.

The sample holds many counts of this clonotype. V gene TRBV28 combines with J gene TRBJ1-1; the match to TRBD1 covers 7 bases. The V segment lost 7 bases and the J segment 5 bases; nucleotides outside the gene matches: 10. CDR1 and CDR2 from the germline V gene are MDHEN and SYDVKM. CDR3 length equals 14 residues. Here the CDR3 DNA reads TGTGCCAGCACCCCGGGACAGTGGAAGACTGAAGCTTTCTTT. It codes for CASTPGQWKTEAFF. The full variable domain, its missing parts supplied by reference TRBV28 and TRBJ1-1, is DVKVTQSSRYLVKRTGEKVFLECVQDMDHENMFWYRQDPGLGLRLIYFSYDVKMKEKGDIPEGYSVSREKKERFSLILESASTNQTSMYLCASTPGQWKTEAFFGQGTRLTVV.

The CDR3 protein is CSARAPGSGETQYF. CDR3 nucleotide sequence: TGCAGTGCTAGAGCCCCGGGGTCAGGAGAGACCCAGTACTTC. This chain connects TRBV20-1 to TRBJ2-5; D may be TRBD2 (5 bases). Per the germline V gene, CDR1 is DFQATT and CDR2 is SNEGSKA (reference sequence). The CDR3 has 14 residues. Trimming took off 1 base at V and 4 bases at J, with 13 bases between the two ends.

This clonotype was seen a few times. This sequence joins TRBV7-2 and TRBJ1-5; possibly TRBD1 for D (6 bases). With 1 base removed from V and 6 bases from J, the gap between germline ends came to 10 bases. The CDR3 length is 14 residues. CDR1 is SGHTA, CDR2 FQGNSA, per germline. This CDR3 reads CASSLVQGSQPQHF. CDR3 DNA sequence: TGTGCCAGCAGCTTAGTCCAGGGGAGTCAGCCCCAGCATTTT.

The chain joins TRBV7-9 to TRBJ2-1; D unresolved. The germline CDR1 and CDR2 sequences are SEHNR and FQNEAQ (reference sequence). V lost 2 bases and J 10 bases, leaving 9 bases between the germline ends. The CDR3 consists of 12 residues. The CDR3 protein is CASSLLAMEQFF. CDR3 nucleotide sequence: TGTGCCAGCAGCTTATTGGCCATGGAGCAGTTCTTC.

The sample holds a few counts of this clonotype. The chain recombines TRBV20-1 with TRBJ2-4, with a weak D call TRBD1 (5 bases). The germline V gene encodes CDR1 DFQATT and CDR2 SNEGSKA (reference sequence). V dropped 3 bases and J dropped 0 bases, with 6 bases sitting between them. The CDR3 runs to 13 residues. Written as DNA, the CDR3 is TGCAGTGCTAGTCAGGGAGCCAAAAACATTCAGTACTTC. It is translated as CSASQGAKNIQYF.

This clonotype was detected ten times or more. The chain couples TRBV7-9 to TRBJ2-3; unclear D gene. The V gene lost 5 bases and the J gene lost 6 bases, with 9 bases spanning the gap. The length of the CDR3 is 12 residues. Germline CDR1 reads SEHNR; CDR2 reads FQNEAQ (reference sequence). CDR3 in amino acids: CASSPFSDTQYF. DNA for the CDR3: TGTGCCAGCAGCCCTTTTAGTGATACGCAGTATTTT.

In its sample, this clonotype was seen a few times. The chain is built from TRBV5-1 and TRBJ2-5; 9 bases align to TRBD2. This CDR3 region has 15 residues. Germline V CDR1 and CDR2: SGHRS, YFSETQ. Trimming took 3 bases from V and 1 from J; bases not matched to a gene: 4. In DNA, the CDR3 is TGCGCCAGCAGCTGGCGGGAGGGCGGCCAAGAGACCCAGTACTTC. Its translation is CASSWREGGQETQYF.

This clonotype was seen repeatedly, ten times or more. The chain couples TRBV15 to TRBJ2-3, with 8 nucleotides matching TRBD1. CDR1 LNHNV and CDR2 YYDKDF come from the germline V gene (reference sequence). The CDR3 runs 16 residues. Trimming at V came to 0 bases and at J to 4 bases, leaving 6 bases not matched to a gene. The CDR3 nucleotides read TGTGCCACCAGCAGAGATCAGGGGGCAGGGTCAGATACGCAGTATTTT. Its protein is CATSRDQGAGSDTQYF.

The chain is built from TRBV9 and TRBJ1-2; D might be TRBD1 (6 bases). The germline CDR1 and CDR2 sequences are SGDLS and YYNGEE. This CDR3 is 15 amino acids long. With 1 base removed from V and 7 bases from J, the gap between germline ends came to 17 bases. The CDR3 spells CASSVNEQGLVGYTF. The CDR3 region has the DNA TGTGCCAGCAGCGTAAATGAACAGGGCCTGGTTGGCTACACCTTC.

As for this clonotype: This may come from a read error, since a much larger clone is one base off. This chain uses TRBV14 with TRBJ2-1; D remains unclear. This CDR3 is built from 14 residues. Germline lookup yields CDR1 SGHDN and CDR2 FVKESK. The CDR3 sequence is CASSPQAAINGQFF. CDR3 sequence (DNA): TGTGCCAGCAGCCCTCAGGCGGCCATAAATGGGCAGTTCTTC.

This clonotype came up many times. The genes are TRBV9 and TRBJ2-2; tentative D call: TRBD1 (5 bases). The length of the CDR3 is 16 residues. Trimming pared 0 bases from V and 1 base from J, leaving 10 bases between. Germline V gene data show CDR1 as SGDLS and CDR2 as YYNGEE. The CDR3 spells CASSVVPGQNTGELFF. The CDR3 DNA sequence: TGTGCCAGCAGCGTAGTCCCAGGACAGAACACCGGGGAGCTGTTTTTT.

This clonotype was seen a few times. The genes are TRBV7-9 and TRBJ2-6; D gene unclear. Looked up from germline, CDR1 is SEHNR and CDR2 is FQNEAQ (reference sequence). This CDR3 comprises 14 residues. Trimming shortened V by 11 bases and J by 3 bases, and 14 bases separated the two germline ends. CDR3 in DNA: TGTGCCGGAGACGGCCTCGGTGGGGCCAACGTCCTGACTTTC. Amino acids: CAGDGLGGANVLTF.